This T cell receptor beta chain was recovered during a study of CD8+ T cells in alopecia areata. Trimming removed 0 bases from V and 9 bases from J; junction bases left unmatched: 17. Germline V gene sequence: CDR1 GTSNPN, CDR2 SVGIG (reference sequence). The CDR3 spans 17 residues. Worth noting for this clone: No antigen is known for it.

Following extraction, RNA underwent reverse transcription to cDNA, which served as the sequencing template. Produced via immunoSEQ multiplex PCR; TCRdb's table is partial and in-frame only. The sample lists about 200,000 clones; more than 45% were seen once. Study-level points and caveats: Compared with normal scalp, lesional scalp had higher clonality and more expanded CD8+ clones. Tissue-resident alphabeta T cells belonging to normal skin likewise get sequenced within scalp specimens. Patients showed less clear TCR sequence sharing than mice, possibly partly because of HLA diversity.

Those with alopecia areata gave lesional scalp punch biopsies and peripheral blood. The material sequenced was CD4+ T cells sorted from blood, taken at week 0. This TCR came from a human donor with alopecia areata. The rearrangement links TRBV30 to TRBJ2-1; 7 bases map to TRBD2. The CDR3 reads CAWSVRVREAPNSEQFF. CDR3 coding DNA: TGTGCCTGGAGTGTACGGGTCCGGGAGGCCCCTAACAGTGAGCAGTTCTTC.